These 19 T cell receptor beta chains were all obtained from the same sample, sequenced in a study of radiotherapy plus CTLA-4 blockade in lung cancer. The assay was immunoSEQ multiplex PCR, and TCRdb's table has in-frame clones only and misses some. The sample consists of approximately 45,000 clones, almost 65% of them appearing once. The material sequenced was peripheral blood, taken from a patient treated with radiotherapy plus ipilimumab. These receptors all stem from a human donor with non-small cell lung cancer who had a partial response to radiotherapy plus ipilimumab.

The chain joins TRBV5-4 to TRBJ2-3; 9 nucleotides align to TRBD1. The CDR3 spans 15 residues. Germline CDR1 and CDR2: SGHNT and YYREEE (reference sequence). V lost 4 bases to trimming and J lost 6 bases; unmatched junction nucleotides: 9. CDR3 DNA sequence: TGTGCCAGCAGCCCTGCCGGGACAGGGATGGATACGCAGTATTTT. Translating gives CASSPAGTGMDTQYF. The complete variable domain, with remaining parts taken from reference TRBV5-4 and TRBJ2-3, reads ETGVTQSPTHLIKTRGQQVTLRCSSQSGHNTVSWYQQALGQGPQFIFQYYREEENGRGNFPPRFSGLQFPNYSSELNVNALELDDSALYLCASSPAGTGMDTQYFGPGTRLTVL.

This clone was seen a single time. The chain carries TRBV2 and TRBJ2-1; 7 bases agree with TRBD2. V shed 7 bases and J 3 bases; nucleotides not matched to a gene: 9. Germline CDR1 reads SNHLY; CDR2 reads FYNNEI. CDR3 length equals 15 residues. As DNA, the CDR3 is TGTGCCAGCACCTTCGCTAGCGGAGACTACAATGAGCAGTTCTTC. It yields the protein CASTFASGDYNEQFF.

J is TRBJ2-1 and V is TRBV5-1; 7 positions match TRBD1. J was trimmed by 3 bases and V by 4 bases; bases with no gene match: 10. From germline, CDR1 is SGHRS and CDR2 YFSETQ. This CDR3 contains 16 residues. This CDR3 is CASSLWGQTDYNEQFF. The CDR3 DNA is TGCGCCAGCAGCCTTTGGGGACAGACAGACTACAATGAGCAGTTCTTC.

This chain links TRBV5-1 with TRBJ1-2; D might be TRBD1 (5 bases). Germline values: CDR1 SGHRS, CDR2 YFSETQ. V was trimmed by 1 base and J by 8 bases, leaving 15 bases between them. This CDR3 region has 14 residues. The CDR3 region has the DNA TGCGCCAGCAGCTTGACGGGGAAGGAGGGGGGCTACACCTTC. It translates to CASSLTGKEGGYTF.

The sample holds a few counts of this clone. V gene TRBV11-2 combines with J gene TRBJ2-3, with D tentatively TRBD2 (5 bases). With 0 bases removed from V and 14 bases from J, the gap between germline ends came to 15 bases. This CDR3 region has 13 residues. Germline loops: CDR1 SGHAT, CDR2 FQNNGV. The CDR3 here is CASSLDRLGRGYF. CDR3 nucleotides: TGTGCCAGCAGCTTAGATCGGCTGGGCCGGGGGTATTTT.

The chain couples TRBV27 to TRBJ2-3; D gene ambiguous. Germline CDR1 MNHEY, CDR2 SMNVEV (reference sequence). The CDR3 length is 14 residues. The ends were cut back, 5 bases at V and 0 bases at J, with 9 bases in the middle. The chain's CDR3 is CASSASPSTDTQYF. The DNA of the CDR3 is TGTGCCAGCAGTGCCAGTCCGAGCACAGATACGCAGTATTTT.

This clone has only a few counts. The chain recombines TRBV9 with TRBJ2-1; 9 bases map to TRBD2. The CDR3 has 16 amino acids. The trim removed 1 base at V and 9 bases at J, leaving 11 bases unmatched. Germline V CDR1 and CDR2: SGDLS, YYNGEE. The chain's CDR3 is CASSVYLAGGRGEQFF. The CDR3 bases are TGTGCCAGCAGCGTATATTTGGCGGGAGGGCGTGGTGAGCAGTTCTTC.

The table lists this clone with a few counts. The chain joins TRBV19 to TRBJ2-1; 8 bases agree with TRBD1. CDR3 length: 13 residues. The V gene's germline CDR1 is LNHDA and CDR2 SQIVND (reference sequence). V trimming: 5 bases; J trimming: 8 bases; junction bases outside the gene matches: 5. The CDR3 sequence: CASSQDRAHEQFF. The CDR3 nucleotides read TGTGCCAGTAGTCAGGACAGGGCGCATGAGCAGTTCTTC.

The chain uses TRBV12-5 and TRBJ2-1; the D gene is possibly TRBD1 (6 bases). Trimming removed 5 bases at V and 0 bases at J, with 11 bases between. The CDR3 has 15 amino acids. Germline lookup yields CDR1 LGHNT and CDR2 FRNRAP. For the CDR3, the DNA is TGTGCTAGTGGTCCCGGACAGAGCTCCTACAATGAGCAGTTCTTC. This translates into CASGPGQSSYNEQFF.

This clone came up a few times. This sequence joins TRBV19 and TRBJ2-1; TRBD1 matches at 7 bases. V lost 7 bases, J lost 1 base, and 7 bases stayed unmatched. The CDR3 is 15 residues long. Germline loops: CDR1 LNHDA, CDR2 SQIVND (reference sequence). The DNA of the CDR3 is TGTGCCAGTACCAGAGGGGGACAGTCCTACAATGAGCAGTTCTTC. This translates into CASTRGGQSYNEQFF.

This clone was seen more than once but under ten times. The chain employs TRBV6-5 and TRBJ1-3; TRBD1 might be the D (6 bases). CDR1 and CDR2 (germline): MNHEY, SVGAGI. The CDR3 has 14 amino acids. V lost 4 bases and J 1 base, leaving 8 bases between the germline ends. The CDR3 is CASSSDRSGNTIYF. The CDR3 DNA sequence: TGTGCCAGCAGTTCAGACAGGTCTGGAAACACCATATATTTT.

The chain uses TRBV18 and TRBJ1-2; 9 bases are shared with TRBD1. This CDR3 is built from 15 residues. Germline values: CDR1 KGHSH, CDR2 LQKENI. With V trimmed by 6 bases and J by 6 bases, 11 bases remained unmatched. CDR3 amino acids: CASSRDREKGDGYTF. The DNA of the CDR3 is TGTGCCAGCTCCCGGGACAGGGAAAAAGGGGATGGCTACACCTTC.

This chain uses TRBV5-1 with TRBJ1-1, with D perhaps matching TRBD1 (5 bases). Between the trimmed V and J ends, which lost 0 bases and 0 bases, there was a span of 12 bases. The CDR3 consists of 16 residues. Looked up from germline, CDR1 is SGHRS and CDR2 is YFSETQ. The CDR3 region has the DNA TGCGCCAGCAGCTTGGGCCCGGGCAGGGTGAACACTGAAGCTTTCTTT. This translates into CASSLGPGRVNTEAFF. The full variable domain, with the rest looked up from reference TRBV5-1 and TRBJ1-1, is KAGVTQTPRYLIKTRGQQVTLSCSPISGHRSVSWYQQTPGQGLQFLFEYFSETQRNKGNFPGRFSGRQFSNSRSEMNVSTLELGDSALYLCASSLGPGRVNTEAFFGQGTRLTVV.

This clone was seen once. This sequence joins TRBV7-2 and TRBJ2-7, with TRBD2 as a possible D gene (6 bases). Germline loops: CDR1 SGHTA, CDR2 FQGNSA. With 2 bases removed from V and 4 bases from J, the gap between germline ends came to 9 bases. This CDR3 region has 13 residues. The CDR3 loop reads CASSLSGGYEQYF. The CDR3 region has the DNA TGTGCCAGCAGCTTAAGTGGGGGGTACGAGCAGTACTTC.

A few counts support this clone. The V and J genes are TRBV2 and TRBJ2-1, with 10 nucleotides matching TRBD1. V dropped 4 bases and J dropped 7; count of bases not matched to a gene: 4. CDR1 is SNHLY and CDR2 is FYNNEI in the germline V gene. The CDR3 has 14 residues. CDR3 sequence: CASSAGTGENEQFF. In DNA form, the CDR3 reads TGTGCCAGCAGTGCCGGGACAGGGGAGAATGAGCAGTTCTTC. Using reference TRBV2 and TRBJ2-1 for the parts outside the CDR3, the full variable domain is EPEVTQTPSHQVTQMGQEVILRCVPISNHLYFYWYRQILGQKVEFLVSFYNNEISEKSEIFDDQFSVERPDGSNFTLKIRSTKLEDSAMYFCASSAGTGENEQFFGPGTRLTVL.

The V and J genes are TRBV7-9 and TRBJ1-5; maybe TRBD1 (5 bases). Germline V gene sequence: CDR1 SEHNR, CDR2 FQNEAQ (reference sequence). The CDR3 is 14 amino acids. V was clipped by 3 bases and J by 7 bases, with 13 bases between them. Here the CDR3 reads CASSLEGTRQPQHF. CDR3 sequence (DNA): TGTGCCAGCAGCTTGGAGGGGACTCGGCAGCCCCAGCATTTT. Variable domain in full (rest from reference TRBV7-9 and TRBJ1-5): DTGVSQNPRHKITKRGQNVTFRCDPISEHNRLYWYRQTLGQGPEFLTYFQNEAQLEKSRLLSDRFSAERPKGSFSTLEIQRTEQGDSAMYLCASSLEGTRQPQHFGDGTRLSIL.

The chain recombines TRBV6-5 with TRBJ2-7; 8 bases fit TRBD1. The ends lost 2 bases at V and 5 bases at J; junction bases unmatched: 11. The CDR3 consists of 16 residues. The germline V gene encodes CDR1 MNHEY and CDR2 SVGAGI. CDR3 bases: TGTGCCAGCAGTTACCTACCTTCAGGGGGCGCCCACGAGCAGTACTTC. Translation: CASSYLPSGGAHEQYF.

This clone was observed a handful of times. CDR3 sequence reads: CASSVGSLNEQFF. In DNA, the CDR3 is TGTGCCAGCAGTGTGGGCAGCCTTAATGAGCAGTTCTTC. The chain links TRBV6-5 to TRBJ2-1; unclear D gene. Germline lookup yields CDR1 MNHEY and CDR2 SVGAGI. V gave up 5 bases and J gave up 7 bases, with 12 bases separating them. The CDR3 runs 13 residues.

The genes are TRBV6-1 and TRBJ2-1; weak D call: TRBD1 (5 bases). Germline V gene data show CDR1 as MNHNS and CDR2 as SASEGT. The CDR3 spans 15 residues. Trimming took 4 bases from V and 6 from J, leaving 16 bases between them. This CDR3 reads CASSGLGQGLNEQFF. DNA of the CDR3: TGTGCCAGCAGTGGATTGGGGCAGGGTCTCAATGAGCAGTTCTTC.